The clone carrying this T cell receptor (beta chain) was found once. The data originate from a study of T cell changes during pregnancy in multiple sclerosis. The repertoire was sequenced with immunoSEQ multiplex PCR; TCRdb's copy has only in-frame clones and lacks some. The sample shows fewer than 100,000 clones, approximately 94% of them seen only once. CDR1 and CDR2 (germline): SGHDN, FVKESK. This CDR3 comprises 17 residues. V dropped 5 bases and J dropped 2; count of bases not matched to a gene: 8. This TCR came from a female donor in good health, enrolled as a control in a pregnancy study. The sequencing here drew on peripheral blood, taken after pregnancy. This chain links TRBV14 with TRBJ2-3; 12 nucleotides agree with TRBD2. CDR3 sequence (DNA): TGTGCCAGCAGCTCACTAGCGGGGGGATTTCACACAGATACGCAGTATTTT. It encodes CASSSLAGGFHTDTQYF.